This record covers a single T cell receptor (beta chain). This record comes from a study of OX40 agonist ivuxolimab in advanced cancers. The overall study: An agonistic human IgG2 monoclonal antibody against OX40 (CD134) was given.

Assay used: immunoSEQ multiplex PCR; TCRdb lists only in-frame clones, some missing. The sample yields around 66,000 clones, 87% seen once. If patients had autoimmune disease history or systemic immunosuppression, they were excluded. V gave up 6 bases and J gave up 8 bases, with 13 bases separating them. The CDR3 sequence is 12 residues long. Germline CDR1 reads MNHEY; CDR2 reads SVGAGI. The sample consisted of CD4+ or CD8+ T cells sorted from blood, taken in a trial of the OX40 agonist ivuxolimab. The chain employs TRBV6-5 and TRBJ1-2; perhaps TRBD1 as D (5 bases). This receptor was identified in an adult with an advanced solid tumor such as melanoma, head and neck, liver or kidney cancer. The CDR3 loop is CASREGPRGYTF. In DNA, the CDR3 is TGTGCCAGCAGGGAGGGACCGCGGGGCTACACCTTC.